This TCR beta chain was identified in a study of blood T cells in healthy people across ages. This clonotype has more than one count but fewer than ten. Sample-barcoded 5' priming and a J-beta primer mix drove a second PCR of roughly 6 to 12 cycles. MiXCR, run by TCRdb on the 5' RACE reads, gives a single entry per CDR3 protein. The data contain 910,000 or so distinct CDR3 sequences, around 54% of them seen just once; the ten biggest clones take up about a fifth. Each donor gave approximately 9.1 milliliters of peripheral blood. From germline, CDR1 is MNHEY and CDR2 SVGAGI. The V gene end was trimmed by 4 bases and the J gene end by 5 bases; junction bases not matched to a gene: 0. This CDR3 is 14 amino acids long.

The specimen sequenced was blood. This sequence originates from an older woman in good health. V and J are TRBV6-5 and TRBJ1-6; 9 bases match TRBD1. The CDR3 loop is CASSWTGDNSPLHF. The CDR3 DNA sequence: TGTGCCAGCAGTTGGACAGGGGATAATTCACCCCTCCACTTT.